This T cell receptor (beta chain) emerged from a study of cytomegalovirus exposure and HLA in healthy donors. Study results and caveats: When a later analysis compared HLA-associated TCR beta chains with equally common others, the HLA-associated chains turned out to be more clonally expanded and to have lower generation probabilities.

Vbeta (60) and Jbeta (13) primers were used in the PCR. Data came from immunoSEQ multiplex PCR; TCRdb stores just in-frame clones and leaves some out. The table counts some 110,000 clones; 2% to 2.5% lies in the top ten. About this clone itself: Its antigen is unknown.

The germline V gene encodes CDR1 SGHRS and CDR2 YFSETQ. Trimming removed 4 bases from V and 4 bases from J, with 12 bases in between. The CDR3 spans 14 residues. The sequencing sample was made of PBMCs. This chain uses TRBV5-1 with TRBJ1-5, with D tentatively TRBD1 (6 bases). The source of this sequence is a man between 35 and 55 years old in good health and CMV-seronegative. The CDR3 DNA follows: TGCGCCAGCAGCGAGAGTCAGGGGAATCAGCCCCAGCATTTT. Its translation is CASSESQGNQPQHF.